This T cell receptor beta chain was found in a study of shared clonotypes between healthy human individuals. Sequencing was performed with immunoSEQ multiplex PCR; in TCRdb, only in-frame clones are kept and a portion is missing. The data show approximately 740,000 clones, about 74% seen once. The CDR3 sequence is 15 residues long. The germline V gene has CDR1 MNHNS and CDR2 SASEGT. Trimming took off 8 bases at V and 4 bases at J, with 20 bases between the two ends. The source material was memory CD4+ T cells sorted from blood. The subset here: CD45RA-negative fraction. This clonotype was sampled from a woman aged 25-40 years in good health. This chain links TRBV6-1 with TRBJ1-2; the D gene is possibly TRBD1 (6 bases). CDR3 sequence reads: CASGPWAGESYGYTF. For the CDR3, the DNA is TGTGCCAGCGGACCTTGGGCAGGGGAGAGCTATGGCTACACCTTC.